The subject of this entry is one TCR beta chain. The trim removed 6 bases at V and 7 bases at J, leaving 8 bases unmatched. Germline V lookup: CDR1 MNHNY, CDR2 SVGAGI (reference sequence). CDR3 size: 15 residues. This entry belongs to a study of blood T cell repertoires in COVID-19. Study in general: The United States, Italy and Spain were the sources of the acute and convalescent COVID-19 samples. In each case, the material was cDNA or gDNA derived from T cells, B-cell-depleted T cells, or PBMCs.

Authors' methods: Amplification of reference gene primers provided the estimated nucleated cell counts. Profiling relied on immunoSEQ multiplex PCR, and the TCRdb table lists in-frame clones only, not all of them. Clone size and V and J calls were adopted from that table, with D and trimming inferred from the DNA. The data show over 85,000 clones, over 60% seen once. The TCR sequence derives from an elderly woman with acute or convalescent COVID-19. Sequenced sample: peripheral blood. The gene calls are TRBV6-6 and TRBJ1-4; 10 bases line up with TRBD1. CDR3 in amino acids: CASRGTGESTEKLFF. CDR3 DNA sequence: TGTGCCAGCAGAGGGACAGGGGAAAGCACTGAAAAACTGTTTTTT.